Each of the 22 T cell receptor beta chains below was sequenced from the same sample in a study of human T cells and chemical hapten exposure. As to time point: patch test 1, 2 weeks after DPC sensitization. Documented treatment: therapeutic diphenylcyclopropenone sensitization with weekly scalp DPC. MiXCR was run by TCRdb on the RACE reads, yielding one entry per CDR3 protein. The sample includes 100,000 or so distinct CDR3 sequences, about 10% of them seen just once. Sequencing was performed on whole blood, taken in connection with sensitization to the hapten diphenylcyclopropenone (DPC). These receptor sequences come from a man aged 40-49 years with alopecia areata. Some clones in this sample may be carry-over from other donors' samples.

This clonotype was seen a few times. This chain joins TRBV6-2 or TRBV6-3 and TRBJ2-1; D perhaps matches TRBD2 (5 bases). The CDR3 covers 11 residues. V lost 10 bases and J 8 bases, leaving 12 bases between the germline ends. The germline V gene has CDR1 MNHEY and CDR2 SVGEGT. CDR3 sequence reads: CATRRSDEQFF. The CDR3 nucleotides read TGTGCCACCAGGAGGTCGGATGAGCAGTTCTTC.

This clonotype was counted at least ten times. CDR3 sequence reads: CASSLGLAGSYKQFF. Written as DNA, the CDR3 is TGTGCCAGCAGTTTAGGGCTAGCGGGATCCTATAAGCAGTTCTTC. The V gene is TRBV28, the J gene TRBJ2-1; 9 bases fit TRBD2. The germline V gene has CDR1 MDHEN and CDR2 SYDVKM. Losses at the gene ends were 2 bases for V and 11 bases for J; bases not matched to a gene: 10. The CDR3 has 15 residues.

J is TRBJ2-7 and V is TRBV6-2 or TRBV6-3; D remains unclear. CDR1 is MNHEY and CDR2 is SVGEGT in the germline V gene. V lost 6 bases, J lost 4 bases, and 10 bases lay in between. The CDR3 consists of 12 residues. The CDR3 nucleotides read TGTGCCAGCAGCCAGACACGTTACGAGCAGTACTTC. It specifies CASSQTRYEQYF.

This clonotype was recorded many times. The V gene is TRBV12-3 or TRBV12-4, the J gene TRBJ1-2; 7 bases line up with TRBD1. This CDR3 comprises 14 residues. The junction had 8 bases not matched to a gene; V was cut back by 6 bases and J by 4 bases. CDR3 DNA sequence: TGTGCCAGCAGCCACCTGACAGGGATCTATGGCTACACCTTC. Translation: CASSHLTGIYGYTF.

The chain employs TRBV7-9 and TRBJ1-1; maybe TRBD1 (6 bases). This CDR3 contains 15 residues. Trimming took 5 bases from V and 3 from J, leaving 16 bases between them. Per the germline V gene, CDR1 is SEHNR and CDR2 is FQNEAQ (reference sequence). This CDR3 is CASSLIVGGYTEAFF. The CDR3 DNA is TGTGCCAGCAGCCTAATCGTGGGGGGCTACACTGAAGCTTTCTTT.

This chain uses TRBV2 with TRBJ2-7; D perhaps matches TRBD1 (6 bases). The CDR3 has 14 amino acids. V was cut by 3 bases and J by 6 bases, with 15 bases left in between. CDR1 and CDR2 (germline): SNHLY, FYNNEI. CDR3 region: CASSEPRGFFEQYF. In DNA form, the CDR3 reads TGTGCCAGCAGTGAGCCCAGGGGCTTCTTCGAGCAGTACTTC.

Many counts were recorded for this clonotype. V gene TRBV20-1 combines with J gene TRBJ1-1; no definite D call. The CDR3 runs to 14 residues. The germline V gene encodes CDR1 DFQATT and CDR2 SNEGSKA (reference sequence). Trimming stripped 0 bases from V and 0 bases from J, with 8 bases between. In nucleotides, the CDR3 is TGCAGTGCTAGAGAGGGTCAGATGAACACTGAAGCTTTCTTT. Protein product: CSAREGQMNTEAFF.

This clonotype was seen at least ten times. V and J are TRBV24-1 and TRBJ1-2; D possibly corresponds to TRBD1 (6 bases). Per germline, CDR1 KGHDR and CDR2 SFDVKD. This CDR3 contains 13 residues. V lost 10 bases and J 2 bases, leaving 13 bases between the germline ends. The DNA for the CDR3 is TGTGCCACGTCTAGGACAGAGAACTATGGCTACACCTTC. It yields the protein CATSRTENYGYTF.

This clonotype was found a few times. This chain joins TRBV24-1 and TRBJ2-1; perhaps TRBD1 as D (5 bases). Trimming took off 4 bases at V and 8 bases at J, with 17 bases between the two ends. This CDR3 spans 15 amino acids. Germline V gene sequence: CDR1 KGHDR, CDR2 SFDVKD. The DNA for the CDR3 is TGTGCCACCAGTGACATCGGGCAGGGTCTACATGAGCAGTTCTTC. Translation gives CATSDIGQGLHEQFF.

The chain couples TRBV13 to TRBJ1-5; 9 bases fit TRBD1. J gave up 8 bases and V 2 bases, and 16 bases lay outside the gene matches. Germline V gives CDR1 PRHDT, CDR2 FYEKMQ (reference sequence). The CDR3 spans 18 residues. This CDR3 is CASSLKGPSGQGIEPQHF. The CDR3 DNA follows: TGTGCCAGCAGCTTAAAGGGGCCCTCGGGACAGGGCATCGAGCCCCAGCATTTT.

With regard to this clonotype: One base away lies a much larger clone, so this may be a sequencing read error. The V gene is TRBV20-1, the J gene TRBJ2-7; D possibly corresponds to TRBD2 (7 bases). Trimming shortened V by 6 bases and J by 0 bases, and 18 bases separated the two germline ends. The CDR3 contains 15 residues. CDR1 is DFQATT, CDR2 SNEGSKA, per germline (reference sequence). The CDR3: CSATSRRGNSYEQYF. As DNA, the CDR3 is TGCAGTGCGACTAGCAGGAGGGGGAACTCCTACGAGCAGTACTTC.

The V and J genes are TRBV6-2 or TRBV6-3 and TRBJ2-6; tentatively, D is TRBD2 (6 bases). The CDR3 has 15 residues. Germline CDR1 is MNHEY and CDR2 is SVGEGT. Trimming took off 5 bases at V and 1 base at J, with 9 bases between the two ends. The CDR3 nucleotides are TGTGCCAGCAGTAACGGGGGTTCTGGGGCCAACGTCCTGACTTTC. This sequence encodes CASSNGGSGANVLTF.

This clonotype came up a few times. The chain recombines TRBV4-1 with TRBJ2-4, with unresolved D. V was pared by 6 bases and J by 15 bases, with 15 bases between. The germline V gene encodes CDR1 MGHRA and CDR2 YSYEKL. The length of the CDR3 is 11 residues. CDR3 in amino acids: CASSRASYLYF. The CDR3 DNA follows: TGCGCCAGCAGTCGGGCCAGCTATCTGTACTTC.

This clonotype occurred a few times. The chain carries TRBV20-1 and TRBJ2-1; 9 nucleotides align to TRBD2. V gave up 0 bases and J gave up 3 bases; unmatched junction bases: 6. CDR1 is DFQATT and CDR2 is SNEGSKA in the germline V gene (reference sequence). There are 16 residues in the CDR3. CDR3: CSARDPSGRFYNEQFF. CDR3 coding DNA: TGCAGTGCTAGAGATCCCAGCGGGAGGTTCTACAATGAGCAGTTCTTC.

This clonotype showed up just a few times. DNA for the CDR3: TGCGCCCCCACTAGGGGGGTGATGAAGACCCAGTACTTC. Amino acids: CAPTRGVMKTQYF. The chain uses TRBV4-3 and TRBJ2-5; D may be TRBD1 or TRBD2 (6 bases each). Germline values: CDR1 LGHNA, CDR2 YSLEER. The CDR3 length is 13 residues. V was cut by 11 bases and J by 6 bases, with 19 bases left in between.

This chain's CDR3 is CATRQQGADYGYTF. CDR3 coding DNA: TGTGCCACCCGCCAACAGGGTGCGGACTATGGCTACACCTTC. The chain couples TRBV10-3 to TRBJ1-2; D may be TRBD1 (6 bases). The germline CDR1 and CDR2 sequences are ENHRY and SYGVKD. V lost 10 bases and J 3 bases, leaving 18 bases between the germline ends. CDR3 size: 14 residues.

In its sample, this clonotype was seen many times. The chain combines TRBV30 with TRBJ1-5; no definite D call. CDR1 and CDR2 (germline): GTSNPN, SVGIG (reference sequence). The CDR3 spans 13 residues. V gave up 4 bases and J gave up 7 bases, with 14 bases separating them. The DNA of the CDR3 is TGTGCCTGGACTCAGGACTCCCGACAGCCCCAGCATTTT. It translates to CAWTQDSRQPQHF. The full variable domain, with the rest looked up from reference TRBV30 and TRBJ1-5, is SQTIHQWPATLVQPVGSPLSLECTVEGTSNPNLYWYRQAAGRGLQLLFYSVGIGQISSEVPQNLSASRPQDRQFILSSKKLLLSDSGFYLCAWTQDSRQPQHFGDGTRLSIL.

The table lists this clonotype with many counts. The V gene is TRBV24-1, the J gene TRBJ1-5, with D possibly TRBD1 on 6 matching bases. V lost 4 bases and J 8 bases, leaving 20 bases between the germline ends. The CDR3 has 16 residues. In germline, CDR1 is KGHDR, CDR2 SFDVKD. DNA for the CDR3: TGTGCCACCAGTGACAATAATGGGCAGGGGATCAAGCCCCAGCATTTT. Protein product: CATSDNNGQGIKPQHF.

This chain uses TRBV27 with TRBJ2-2; a weak D match, TRBD1 (6 bases). V lost 0 bases to trimming and J lost 6 bases, with 11 bases between them. CDR1 MNHEY and CDR2 SMNVEV come from the germline V gene (reference sequence). The CDR3 covers 15 residues. CDR3 in DNA: TGTGCCAGCAGTTTATCCAGGGGACGCGCCGGGGAGCTGTTTTTT. It codes for CASSLSRGRAGELFF.

Many counts were recorded for this clonotype. This sequence joins TRBV12-3 or TRBV12-4 and TRBJ1-2; TRBD1 is a possible D gene (5 bases). The ends were cut back, 3 bases at V and 4 bases at J, with 9 bases in the middle. This CDR3 region has 13 residues. CDR3 bases: TGTGCCAGCAGTTTGGGCAGGGCCTATGGCTACACCTTC. Translation gives CASSLGRAYGYTF.

This clonotype was recorded a few times. The J gene is TRBJ2-3, the V gene TRBV7-9; 10 bases line up with TRBD2. CDR3 length: 14 amino acids. Germline CDR1 is SEHNR and CDR2 is FQNEAQ (reference sequence). Trimming took 10 bases from V and 3 from J; bases not matched to a gene: 7. CDR3 loop: CATEWGLATDTQYF. CDR3 nucleotides: TGTGCCACCGAGTGGGGACTAGCGACAGATACGCAGTATTTT.

The rearrangement links TRBV20-1 to TRBJ2-5; TRBD2 might be the D (6 bases). This CDR3 is 11 amino acids long. Trimming cost V 0 bases and J 9 bases, with 8 bases left between them. Germline CDR1 DFQATT, CDR2 SNEGSKA (reference sequence). In nucleotides, the CDR3 is TGCAGTGCTAGAGATCGGGGGTCCCAGTACTTC. Its protein is CSARDRGSQYF.